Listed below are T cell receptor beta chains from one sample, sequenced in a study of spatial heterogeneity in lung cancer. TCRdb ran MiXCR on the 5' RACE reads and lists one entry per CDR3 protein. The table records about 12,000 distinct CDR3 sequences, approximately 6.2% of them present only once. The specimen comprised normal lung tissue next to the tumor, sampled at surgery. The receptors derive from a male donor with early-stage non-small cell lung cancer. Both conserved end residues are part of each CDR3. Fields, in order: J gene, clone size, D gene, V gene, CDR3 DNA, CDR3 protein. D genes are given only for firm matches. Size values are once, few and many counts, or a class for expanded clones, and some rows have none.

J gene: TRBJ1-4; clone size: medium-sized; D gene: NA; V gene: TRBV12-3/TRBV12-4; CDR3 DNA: TGTGCCAGCAGTTTAGGCGTGAAGGGGCGAACTAATGAAAAACTGTTTTTT; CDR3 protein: CASSLGVKGRTNEKLFF
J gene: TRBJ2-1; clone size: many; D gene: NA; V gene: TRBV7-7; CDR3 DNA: TGTGCCAGCAGCCCGTACACCAACAATGAGCAGTTCTTC; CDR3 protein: CASSPYTNNEQFF
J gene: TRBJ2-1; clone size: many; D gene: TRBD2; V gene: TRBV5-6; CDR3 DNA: TGTGCCAGCAGCTTCCCGACTAGCGGGAGGGACAATGAGCAGTTCTTC; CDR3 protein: CASSFPTSGRDNEQFF
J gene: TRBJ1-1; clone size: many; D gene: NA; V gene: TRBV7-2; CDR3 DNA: TGTGCCAGCAGCTTAGCTTTCGGACCTAATGAAGCTTTCTTT; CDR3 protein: CASSLAFGPNEAFF
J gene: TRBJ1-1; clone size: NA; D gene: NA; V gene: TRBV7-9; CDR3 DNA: TGTGCCAGCAGCTACATGAACACTGAAGCTTTCTTT; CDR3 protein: CASSYMNTEAFF
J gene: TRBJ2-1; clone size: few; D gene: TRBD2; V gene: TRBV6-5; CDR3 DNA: TGTGCCAGCAGTTACGGCTTTTTATCACCGGGACTAGCGATGAATGAGCAGTTCTTC; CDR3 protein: CASSYGFLSPGLAMNEQFF
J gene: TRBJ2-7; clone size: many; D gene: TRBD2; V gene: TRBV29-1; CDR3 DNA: TGCAGCGTCTCTAGCGGGAGCGGCTACGAGCAGTACTTC; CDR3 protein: CSVSSGSGYEQYF
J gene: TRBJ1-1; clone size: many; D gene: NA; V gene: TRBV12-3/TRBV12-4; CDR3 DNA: TGTGCCACCCGGCCATTCGCGAGGGGGGAGAACACTGAAGCTTTCTTT; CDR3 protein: CATRPFARGENTEAFF
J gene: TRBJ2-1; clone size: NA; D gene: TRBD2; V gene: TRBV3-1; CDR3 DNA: TGTGCCAGCAGCCAAGGAGGAGGGGAGGGCTATGAGCAGTTCTTC; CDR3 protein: CASSQGGGEGYEQFF
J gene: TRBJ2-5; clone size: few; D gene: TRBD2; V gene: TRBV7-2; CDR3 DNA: TGTGCCAGCAGCTTCCCTAGCGGCTACCAAGAGACCCAGTACTTC; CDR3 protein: CASSFPSGYQETQYF
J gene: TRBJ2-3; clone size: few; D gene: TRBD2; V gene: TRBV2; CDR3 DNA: TGTGCCAGCACCAGAAGGGGAGGGGATACGCAGTATTTT; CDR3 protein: CASTRRGGDTQYF
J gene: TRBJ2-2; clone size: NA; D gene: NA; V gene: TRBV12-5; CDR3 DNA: TGTGCTAGTGGTTTGGGCCTAGCCCCCCTCGGGGAGCTGTTTTTT; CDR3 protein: CASGLGLAPLGELFF
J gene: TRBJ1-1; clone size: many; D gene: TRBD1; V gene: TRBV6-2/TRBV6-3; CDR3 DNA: TGTGCCACTCGACAGGGCACTGAAGCTTTCTTT; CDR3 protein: CATRQGTEAFF
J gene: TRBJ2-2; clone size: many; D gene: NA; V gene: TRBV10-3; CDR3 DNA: TGTGCCATCAGTGAAGCTAGCCCCGGGGAGCTGTTTTTT; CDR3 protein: CAISEASPGELFF
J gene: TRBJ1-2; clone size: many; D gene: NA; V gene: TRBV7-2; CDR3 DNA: TGTGCCAGCAGCTTAGTAGGGGACGGTAACTATGGCTACACCTTC; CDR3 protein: CASSLVGDGNYGYTF
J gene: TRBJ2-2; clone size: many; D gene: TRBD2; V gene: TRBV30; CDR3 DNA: TGTGCCTGGAGTGCCCGGCTGGGACTAGCGGGGGAAAACACCGGGGAGCTGTTTTTT; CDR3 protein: CAWSARLGLAGENTGELFF
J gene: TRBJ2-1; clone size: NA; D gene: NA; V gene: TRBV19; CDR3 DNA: TGTGCCAGTAGTCCAAGGCAGGGGACCTACAATGAGCAGTTCTTC; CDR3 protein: CASSPRQGTYNEQFF
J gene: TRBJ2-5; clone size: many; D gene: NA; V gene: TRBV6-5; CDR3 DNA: TGTGCCATTCGACAGCTGTACCAAGAGACCCAGTACTTC; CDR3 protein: CAIRQLYQETQYF
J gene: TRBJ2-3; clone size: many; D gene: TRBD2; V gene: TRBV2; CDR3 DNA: TGTGCCAGCACCCTTCGGGGGTTTAGCGGGAGCAGGGCAGATACGCAGTATTTT; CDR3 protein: CASTLRGFSGSRADTQYF
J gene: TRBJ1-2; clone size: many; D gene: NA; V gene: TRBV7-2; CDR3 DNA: TGTGCCAGCAGCTTAGTGGCAGGGGACTATGGCTACACCTTC; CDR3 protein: CASSLVAGDYGYTF
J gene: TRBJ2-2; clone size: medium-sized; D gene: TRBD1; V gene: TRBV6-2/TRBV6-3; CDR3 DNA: TGTGCCAGCCGACAGGGCAACACCGGGGAGCTGTTTTTT; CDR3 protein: CASRQGNTGELFF
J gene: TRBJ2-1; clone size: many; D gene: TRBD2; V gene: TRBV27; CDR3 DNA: TGTGCCAGCAGTTTGCGGGAGGATGAGCAGTTCTTC; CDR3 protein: CASSLREDEQFF
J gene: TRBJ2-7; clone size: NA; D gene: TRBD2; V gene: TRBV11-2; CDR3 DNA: TGTGCCAGCAGCTTCCCGGGACTAGCGGGAGGCGGCTACGAGCAGTACTTC; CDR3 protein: CASSFPGLAGGGYEQYF
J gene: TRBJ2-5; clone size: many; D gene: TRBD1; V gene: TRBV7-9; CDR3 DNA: TGTGCCAGCAGGACAGGGGGAGGAGAGACCCAGTACTTC; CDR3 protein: CASRTGGGETQYF
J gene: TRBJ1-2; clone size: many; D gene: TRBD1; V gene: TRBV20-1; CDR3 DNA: TGCAGTGCTGCCCCACAGGGGTTACATGGCTACACCTTC; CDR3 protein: CSAAPQGLHGYTF
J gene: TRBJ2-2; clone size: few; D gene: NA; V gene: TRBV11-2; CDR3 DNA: TGTGCCAGCAGCTCCCGGTCTGTAAACACCGGGGAGCTGTTTTTT; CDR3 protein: CASSSRSVNTGELFF
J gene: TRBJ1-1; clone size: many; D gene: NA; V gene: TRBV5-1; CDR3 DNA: TGCGCCAGCAGCTATAGCGGAGACACTGAAGCTTTCTTT; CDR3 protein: CASSYSGDTEAFF
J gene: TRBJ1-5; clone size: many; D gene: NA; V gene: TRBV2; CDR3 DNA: TGTGCCAGCAGTGAAGTGACAGGCTATCAGCCCCAGCATTTT; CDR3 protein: CASSEVTGYQPQHF
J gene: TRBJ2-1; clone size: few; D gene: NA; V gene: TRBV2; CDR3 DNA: TGTGCCAGCACAACCGACGGTGCCTACAATGAGCAGTTCTTC; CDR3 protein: CASTTDGAYNEQFF
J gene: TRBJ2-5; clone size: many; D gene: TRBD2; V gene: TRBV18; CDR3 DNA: TGTGCCAGCTCACCTTCTGGGACTAGCAAAGAGACCCAGTACTTC; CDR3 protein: CASSPSGTSKETQYF
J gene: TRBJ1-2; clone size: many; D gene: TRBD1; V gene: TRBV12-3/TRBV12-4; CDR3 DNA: TGTGCCAGCAGTGCCACAGGGGGATACGGCTACACCTTC; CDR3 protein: CASSATGGYGYTF
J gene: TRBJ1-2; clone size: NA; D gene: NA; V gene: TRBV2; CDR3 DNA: TGTGCCAGCAGGTCCGGGCTCGGCTACACCTTC; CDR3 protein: CASRSGLGYTF
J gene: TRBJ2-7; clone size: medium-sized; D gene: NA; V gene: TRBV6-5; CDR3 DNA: TGTGCCAGCAGTCGAACAGGTCTAAGCTCCTACGAGCAGTACTTC; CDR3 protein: CASSRTGLSSYEQYF
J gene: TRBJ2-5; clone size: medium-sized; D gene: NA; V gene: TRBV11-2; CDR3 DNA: TGTGCCAGCAGCTTAGAGGTCGGGCGGGGGACCCAGTACTTC; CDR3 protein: CASSLEVGRGTQYF
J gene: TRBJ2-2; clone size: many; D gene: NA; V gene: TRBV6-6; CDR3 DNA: TGTGCCAGTACACCCCAACCGGGTTGGAACACCGGGGAGCTGTTTTTT; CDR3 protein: CASTPQPGWNTGELFF
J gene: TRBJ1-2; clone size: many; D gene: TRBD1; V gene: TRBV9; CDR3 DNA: TGTGCCAGCAGCCTAGCGGGACAGGGGAACTATGGCTACACCTTC; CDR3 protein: CASSLAGQGNYGYTF
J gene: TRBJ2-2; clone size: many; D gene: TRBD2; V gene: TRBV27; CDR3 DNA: TGTGCCAGCAGTTTAACACTAGCGGGAGGGCCCGGGGAGCTGTTTTTT; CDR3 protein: CASSLTLAGGPGELFF
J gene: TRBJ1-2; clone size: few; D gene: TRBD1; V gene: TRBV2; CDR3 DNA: TGTGCCAGCAGTACAAGCGGGACAGCTATTTCCTATGGCTACACCTTC; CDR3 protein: CASSTSGTAISYGYTF
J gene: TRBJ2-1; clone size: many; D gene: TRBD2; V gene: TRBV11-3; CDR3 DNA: TGTGCCAGCAGCCCCCGGACTAGCGGGAGTGTTCCCTACAATGAGCAGTTCTTC; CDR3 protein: CASSPRTSGSVPYNEQFF
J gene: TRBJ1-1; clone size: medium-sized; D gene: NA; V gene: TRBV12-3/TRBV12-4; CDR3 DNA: TGTGCCAGCAGTTTCGGCCACATGGGCACTGAAGCTTTCTTT; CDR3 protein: CASSFGHMGTEAFF
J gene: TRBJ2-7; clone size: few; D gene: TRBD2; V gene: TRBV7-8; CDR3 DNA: TGTGCCAGCAGCCGGGTGACTAGCGGGAGCTACGCCTCCTACGAGCAGTACTTC; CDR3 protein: CASSRVTSGSYASYEQYF
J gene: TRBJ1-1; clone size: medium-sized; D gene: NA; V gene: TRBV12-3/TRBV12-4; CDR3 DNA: TGTGCCAGCAGTGGGGTGGGGGCGAAAACTGAAGCTTTCTTT; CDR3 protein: CASSGVGAKTEAFF
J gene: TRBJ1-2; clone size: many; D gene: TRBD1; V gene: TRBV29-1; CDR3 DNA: TGCAGCGTCGGCAGGGGGGGCGATGGCTACACCTTC; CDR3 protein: CSVGRGGDGYTF
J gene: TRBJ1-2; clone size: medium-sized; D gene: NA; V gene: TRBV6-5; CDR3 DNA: TGTGCCAGCGGGAACGGGGGGCAGTCTTATGGCTACACCTTC; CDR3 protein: CASGNGGQSYGYTF
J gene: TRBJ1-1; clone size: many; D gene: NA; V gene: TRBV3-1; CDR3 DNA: TGTGCCAGCAGCCAACGAGAAGCGAGGACTGAAGCTTTCTTT; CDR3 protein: CASSQREARTEAFF
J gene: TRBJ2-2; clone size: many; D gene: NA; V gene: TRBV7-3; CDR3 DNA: TGTGCCAGCAGCTTATTTGGCAGCACCGGGGAGCTGTTTTTT; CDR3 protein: CASSLFGSTGELFF
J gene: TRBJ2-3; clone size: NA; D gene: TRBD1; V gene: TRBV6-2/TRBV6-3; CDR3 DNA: TGTGCCAGCAGTTACTCGACAGGGATGGCAGATACGCAGTATTTT; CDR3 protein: CASSYSTGMADTQYF
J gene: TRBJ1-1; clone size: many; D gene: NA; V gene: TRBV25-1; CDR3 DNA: TGTGCCAGCAGTCCGACGACAGGACTGAACACTGAAGCTTTCTTT; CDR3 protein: CASSPTTGLNTEAFF
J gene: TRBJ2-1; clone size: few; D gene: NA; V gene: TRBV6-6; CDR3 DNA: TGTGCCAGCAGTTACGATGTAAGGGGACCTGAGCAGTTCTTC; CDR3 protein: CASSYDVRGPEQFF
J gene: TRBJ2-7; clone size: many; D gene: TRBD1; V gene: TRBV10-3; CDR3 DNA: TGTGCCATCAGTGCGGGACAGAGCTCCTACGAGCAGTACTTC; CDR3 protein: CAISAGQSSYEQYF
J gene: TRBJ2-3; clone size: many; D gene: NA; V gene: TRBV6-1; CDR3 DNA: TGTGCCAGCAGTGAAGGAGGGGGGGCAGATACGCAGTATTTT; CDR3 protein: CASSEGGGADTQYF
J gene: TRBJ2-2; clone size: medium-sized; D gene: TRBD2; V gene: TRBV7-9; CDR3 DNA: TGTGCCAGCAGCTACGGGACTAGCGGGAGCGGCACCGGGGAGCTGTTTTTT; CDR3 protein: CASSYGTSGSGTGELFF
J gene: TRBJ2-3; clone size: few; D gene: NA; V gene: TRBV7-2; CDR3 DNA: TGTGCCAGCAGGCGAACTGGGCAAGGTCCTGATAATACGCAGTATTTT; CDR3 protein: CASRRTGQGPDNTQYF
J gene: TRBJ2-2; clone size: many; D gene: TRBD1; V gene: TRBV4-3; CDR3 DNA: TGCGCCAGCAGCCAAGGTTGGGGACAGGGGGCGAGGGAGCTGTTTTTT; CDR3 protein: CASSQGWGQGARELFF
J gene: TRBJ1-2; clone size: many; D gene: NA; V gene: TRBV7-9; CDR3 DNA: TGTGCCAGCAGCTTAGCGATGGATGGGGGCTATGGCTACACCTTC; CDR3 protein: CASSLAMDGGYGYTF